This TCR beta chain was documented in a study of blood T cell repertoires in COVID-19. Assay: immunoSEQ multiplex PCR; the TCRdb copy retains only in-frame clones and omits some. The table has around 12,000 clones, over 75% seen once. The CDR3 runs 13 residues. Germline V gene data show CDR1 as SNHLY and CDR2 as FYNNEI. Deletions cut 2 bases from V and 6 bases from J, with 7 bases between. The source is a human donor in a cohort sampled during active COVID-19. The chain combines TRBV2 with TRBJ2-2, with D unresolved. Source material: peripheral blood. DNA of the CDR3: TGTGCCAGCAGTGAACAGGATCCCGGGGAGCTGTTTTTT. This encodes CASSEQDPGELFF.